What follows are 17 T cell receptor beta chains derived from one specimen sequenced in a study of shared clonotypes between healthy human individuals. Sequencing used immunoSEQ multiplex PCR; TCRdb keeps in-frame clones, though not all of them. The sample includes approximately 2.1 million clones, over 85% of them seen just once. The material sequenced was naive CD4+ T cells from PBMCs. Regarding subset: CD45RA+ positively selected. The receptors come from a man aged 18 to 29 in good health. Some clones in this sample may be carry-over from other donors' samples.

The V and J genes are TRBV28 and TRBJ2-3; 7 bases map to TRBD2. The CDR3 covers 16 residues. Per germline, CDR1 MDHEN and CDR2 SYDVKM. V trimming: 1 base; J trimming: 3 bases; junction bases outside the gene matches: 7. CDR3 protein: CASSLLGGGLTDTQYF. In DNA, the CDR3 is TGTGCCAGCAGTTTATTGGGGGGAGGGCTAACAGATACGCAGTATTTT. The full variable domain, completed using reference TRBV28 and TRBJ2-3, is DVKVTQSSRYLVKRTGEKVFLECVQDMDHENMFWYRQDPGLGLRLIYFSYDVKMKEKGDIPEGYSVSREKKERFSLILESASTNQTSMYLCASSLLGGGLTDTQYFGPGTRLTVL.

V and J are TRBV18 and TRBJ1-5; the match to TRBD1 covers 9 bases. The CDR3 has 15 residues. After removal of 4 bases from V and 6 bases from J, the junction contained 7 bases not matched to a gene. Germline CDR1 and CDR2: KGHSH and LQKENI. The CDR3 DNA reads TGTGCCAGCTCACTAACGGGACAGGGCGGTCAGCCCCAGCATTTT. It is translated as CASSLTGQGGQPQHF.

This clone was seen just once. This chain connects TRBV6-1 to TRBJ2-7; 7 nucleotides agree with TRBD2. Germline V lookup: CDR1 MNHNS, CDR2 SASEGT. The V segment lost 5 bases and the J segment 0 bases; nucleotides outside the gene matches: 4. This CDR3 is 14 amino acids long. The chain's CDR3 is CASSTAGFSYEQYF. CDR3 DNA sequence: TGTGCCAGCAGTACAGCGGGATTCTCCTACGAGCAGTACTTC.

With respect to this clone: One end of the junction is discordant with germline, which a read error may explain. The rearrangement uses TRBV5-6 and TRBJ2-5; D tentatively reads TRBD1 or TRBD2 (5 bases each). This CDR3 is built from 16 residues. Germline V gives CDR1 SGHDT, CDR2 YYEEEE. Here the CDR3 DNA reads TGTGCCAGCAGCTTGGCCGGTAGAGGGACCCAAAAGACCCAGTACTTC. Its protein product is CASSLAGRGTQKTQYF.

The rearrangement links TRBV19 to TRBJ1-1, with D possibly TRBD1 on 5 matching bases. V was cut by 8 bases and J by 0 bases, with 10 bases left in between. The CDR3 extends over 13 amino acids. Germline values: CDR1 LNHDA, CDR2 SQIVND (reference sequence). This CDR3 is CASFKGVNTEAFF. CDR3 in DNA: TGTGCCAGTTTTAAAGGGGTGAACACTGAAGCTTTCTTT.

V is TRBV27 and J is TRBJ1-4, with 8 positions matching TRBD1. This CDR3 region has 16 residues. From germline, CDR1 is MNHEY and CDR2 SMNVEV (reference sequence). With 4 bases clipped from V and 8 bases from J, the junction kept 12 bases outside the gene matches. CDR3 in amino acids: CASSSPLRTGREKLFF. The CDR3 region has the DNA TGTGCCAGCAGTTCCCCCCTTCGGACAGGGAGGGAAAAACTGTTTTTT.

The V gene is TRBV29-1, the J gene TRBJ2-3, with 8 bases aligning to TRBD1. Unmatched junction bases numbered 9, after V lost 1 base and J lost 3 bases. CDR1 and CDR2 from the germline V gene are SQVTM and ANQGSEA. The CDR3 covers 16 residues. CDR3 DNA sequence: TGCAGCGTTGAAGGGGATCAGGGGGCTAGGACAGATACGCAGTATTTT. Protein: CSVEGDQGARTDTQYF.

The genes are TRBV19 and TRBJ1-1; D remains unclear. The V gene lost 9 bases and the J gene lost 4 bases, with 30 bases spanning the gap. This CDR3 region has 18 residues. Germline V gives CDR1 LNHDA, CDR2 SQIVND (reference sequence). As DNA, the CDR3 is TGTGCCAGCCGCCTGACGAGCACAGCGGTGGTGGCCGGCACTGAAGCTTTCTTT. Translating it yields CASRLTSTAVVAGTEAFF.

The table lists this clone with a few counts. Within the sample, other DNA sequences also encode this same CDR3. CDR3 protein: CASSSGDRVNTEAFF. In nucleotides, the CDR3 is TGCGCCAGCAGCTCAGGGGACAGGGTAAACACTGAAGCTTTCTTT. The chain uses TRBV5-1 and TRBJ1-1; TRBD1 matches 9 bases. Germline V gives CDR1 SGHRS, CDR2 YFSETQ. This CDR3 comprises 15 residues. V lost 3 bases, J lost 2 bases, and 5 bases stayed unmatched.

V and J are TRBV5-1 and TRBJ1-3; D might be TRBD1 (6 bases). V gave up 3 bases and J gave up 4 bases, with 14 bases separating them. The CDR3 sequence is 15 residues long. Per germline, CDR1 SGHRS and CDR2 YFSETQ. The CDR3 loop reads CASSYGQSQGNTIYF. CDR3 coding DNA: TGCGCCAGCAGCTACGGACAGAGCCAAGGAAACACCATATATTTT.

The DNA for the CDR3 is TGTGCCAGCAGCCCAATAGGGACAGCGAACACTGAAGCTTTCTTT. It codes for CASSPIGTANTEAFF. This chain connects TRBV5-6 to TRBJ1-1; 7 nucleotides line up with TRBD1. The germline V gene has CDR1 SGHDT and CDR2 YYEEEE. The junction had 7 bases not matched to a gene; V was cut back by 4 bases and J by 1 base. This CDR3 contains 15 residues.

To note about this clone: The same CDR3 can be traced to other DNA sequences in this sample. V usage is TRBV19 and J usage is TRBJ2-1; D gene unclear. CDR1 is LNHDA, CDR2 SQIVND, per germline (reference sequence). CDR3 length: 14 amino acids. Trimming cost V 2 bases and J 0 bases, with 5 bases left between them. The chain's CDR3 is CASSIQSSYNEQFF. Here the CDR3 DNA reads TGTGCCAGTAGTATACAGAGCTCCTACAATGAGCAGTTCTTC.

On this clone: The sample holds other DNA sequences that translate to the same CDR3. V usage is TRBV29-1 and J usage is TRBJ2-1; the D gene is possibly TRBD1 (5 bases). V lost 4 bases and J 0 bases, leaving 10 bases between the germline ends. The CDR3 is 14 residues long. Germline V gene data show CDR1 as SQVTM and CDR2 as ANQGSEA. CDR3 bases: TGCAGCGTTGTCTCAGGGTTCTCCTACAATGAGCAGTTCTTC. Protein product: CSVVSGFSYNEQFF.

The rearrangement uses TRBV18 and TRBJ2-7, with 13 bases matching TRBD2. This CDR3 is built from 15 residues. The germline V gene has CDR1 KGHSH and CDR2 LQKENI. With 1 base clipped from V and 6 bases from J, the junction kept 3 bases outside the gene matches. The CDR3 nucleotides read TGTGCCAGCTCACCACGGACTAGCGGGAGTTTCGAGCAGTACTTC. It codes for CASSPRTSGSFEQYF.

This CDR3 reads CASNPGGEGVETQYF. The CDR3 DNA follows: TGTGCCAGCAACCCTGGGGGGGAAGGAGTGGAGACCCAGTACTTC. This sequence joins TRBV28 and TRBJ2-5; 7 nucleotides match TRBD2. The germline V gene has CDR1 MDHEN and CDR2 SYDVKM. CDR3 length: 15 residues. V shed 7 bases, J shed 5 bases, and the junction held 13 bases outside the gene matches.

J is TRBJ2-1 and V is TRBV18; TRBD2 matches at 8 bases. Germline values: CDR1 KGHSH, CDR2 LQKENI. V shed 3 bases and J 5 bases; nucleotides not matched to a gene: 3. This CDR3 has 14 amino acids. The CDR3 DNA reads as TGTGCCAGCTCACCTCGGGAGGGGAACAATGAGCAGTTCTTC. Translated: CASSPREGNNEQFF.

The chain combines TRBV7-6 with TRBJ2-5; 11 bases line up with TRBD2. V dropped 2 bases and J dropped 5; count of bases not matched to a gene: 4. This CDR3 region has 15 residues. From germline, CDR1 is SGHVS and CDR2 FNYEAQ. CDR3 DNA sequence: TGTGCCAGCAGCTTACTAGCGGGAGGTTCCGAGACCCAGTACTTC. Its translation is CASSLLAGGSETQYF.